This passage covers 17 T cell receptor beta chains from one sample sequenced in a study of metastatic and nonmetastatic thyroid tumors. Not a single patient had been given any form of treatment at any point before undergoing thyroid surgery. With MiXCR, TCRdb reprocessed the PCR reads. The profile shows more than 65,000 clones, approximately 15% of them singletons. Sequenced: blood. These receptor sequences come from a male donor with papillary thyroid cancer or a benign thyroid nodule (not recorded which). Some clones in this sample may be carry-over from other donors' samples.

This sequence joins TRBV7-2 and TRBJ2-7; D is undetermined. The germline V and J ends were trimmed by 5 bases and 2 bases, with 13 bases remaining between them. Germline loops: CDR1 SGHTA, CDR2 FQGNSA. The CDR3 runs 14 residues. CDR3 bases: TGTGCCAGCAGCCCTACAGTGAGCCCCTACGAGCAGTACTTC. As protein: CASSPTVSPYEQYF.

This clone came up a few times. The rearrangement uses TRBV28 and TRBJ1-2; TRBD1 matches 7 bases. CDR3 length equals 14 residues. V was pared by 2 bases and J by 6 bases, with 6 bases of the junction left unmatched. CDR1 MDHEN and CDR2 SYDVKM come from the germline V gene. The CDR3 region has the DNA TGTGCCAGCAGTTTAAGACAGGGAAGGGATGGCTACACCTTC. Translated, it gives CASSLRQGRDGYTF.

The genes are TRBV6-1 and TRBJ2-7; 8 bases map to TRBD1. This CDR3 spans 15 amino acids. J lost 6 bases, V lost 7 bases, and 14 bases had no gene match. From germline, CDR1 is MNHNS and CDR2 SASEGT. CDR3 sequence: CASTADRGFVVEQYF. The CDR3 nucleotides read TGTGCCAGCACCGCCGACAGGGGTTTTGTGGTCGAGCAGTACTTC.

This sequence joins TRBV28 and TRBJ2-2; D remains unclear. Trimming cost V 4 bases and J 6 bases, with 12 bases left between them. The CDR3 extends over 14 amino acids. Germline V lookup: CDR1 MDHEN, CDR2 SYDVKM. This chain's CDR3 is CASSSPPASGELFF. The CDR3 nucleotides read TGTGCCAGCAGTTCCCCCCCGGCTTCCGGGGAGCTGTTTTTT.

In its sample, this clone was seen many times. This same CDR3 is encoded by further DNA sequences in the sample. This chain links TRBV9 with TRBJ2-3, with no clear D. V gave up 3 bases and J gave up 0 bases, with 5 bases separating them. The CDR3 extends over 13 amino acids. From germline, CDR1 is SGDLS and CDR2 YYNGEE. The CDR3 region is CASSADSTDTQYF. The CDR3, as DNA: TGTGCCAGCAGCGCCGACAGCACAGATACGCAGTATTTT.

This clone was seen many times. The chain employs TRBV19 and TRBJ2-1; 8 positions agree with TRBD1. J lost 8 bases, V lost 4 bases, and 13 bases had no gene match. The CDR3 totals 16 residues. Germline V gene data show CDR1 as LNHDA and CDR2 as SQIVND (reference sequence). The CDR3 DNA sequence: TGTGCCAGTAGTACCTTCAGTGGACAGGGATGGGATGAGCAGTTCTTC. Amino acids: CASSTFSGQGWDEQFF.

Ten or more counts support this clone. The chain combines TRBV20-1 with TRBJ2-7; 9 bases are shared with TRBD2. This CDR3 region has 15 residues. Germline V gene data show CDR1 as DFQATT and CDR2 as SNEGSKA (reference sequence). CDR3 protein: CRVTPSGRSSYEQYF. CDR3 DNA sequence: TGCAGGGTAACTCCGAGCGGGAGGAGCTCCTACGAGCAGTACTTC.

The chain has TRBV7-2 and TRBJ2-7, with D possibly called TRBD1 or TRBD2 (6 bases each). Germline V gives CDR1 SGHTA, CDR2 FQGNSA. The CDR3 spans 17 residues. The V and J ends lost 2 bases and 1 base respectively, with 18 bases between them. CDR3 protein: CASSLPKREGGSYEQYF. The CDR3 DNA reads as TGTGCCAGCAGCTTACCGAAGCGAGAGGGGGGATCCTACGAGCAGTACTTC.

This clone has at least ten counts. The genes are TRBV6-2 or TRBV6-3 and TRBJ2-2; D is ambiguous. Germline lookup yields CDR1 MNHEY and CDR2 SVGEGT. V was clipped by 10 bases and J by 1 base, with 7 bases between them. The CDR3 runs 12 residues. CDR3 nucleotides: TGTGCCAAGAAGGAGAACACCGGGGAGCTGTTTTTT. Its translation is CAKKENTGELFF.

This clone was recorded a few times. V is TRBV10-3 and J is TRBJ1-3; no reliable D call. CDR3 length equals 16 residues. Per the germline V gene, CDR1 is ENHRY and CDR2 is SYGVKD. Deletions cut 4 bases from V and 2 bases from J, with 15 bases between. CDR3 amino acids: CAISGPGMAAGNTIYF. CDR3 DNA sequence: TGTGCCATCAGTGGGCCCGGGATGGCCGCTGGAAACACCATATATTTT.

The sample holds many counts of this clone. This sequence joins TRBV4-2 and TRBJ2-5; D perhaps matches TRBD2 (5 bases). The CDR3 extends over 15 amino acids. Trimming left V 0 bases short and J 5 bases short, with 13 bases between. The germline CDR1 and CDR2 sequences are LGHNA and YNFKEQ. DNA for the CDR3: TGTGCCAGCAGCCAAGATGCCCGGGGATGGGAGACCCAGTACTTC. Its protein product is CASSQDARGWETQYF.

This clone has a single count. The chain has TRBV5-1 and TRBJ1-1; possible D gene TRBD1, 5 bases. The CDR3 sequence is 15 residues long. Germline CDR1 reads SGHRS; CDR2 reads YFSETQ. With 0 bases removed from V and 4 bases from J, the gap between germline ends came to 13 bases. This CDR3 reads CASSLAGEQGTEAFF. CDR3 in DNA: TGCGCCAGCAGCTTGGCCGGGGAGCAGGGCACTGAAGCTTTCTTT.

This clone was counted a few times. A much larger clone lies a single base off, so this may be a read error. The J gene is TRBJ2-1, the V gene TRBV10-2, with TRBD2 matching over 7 bases. Trimming took 6 bases from V and 6 from J; bases not matched to a gene: 11. The CDR3 is made up of 15 amino acids. Germline V lookup: CDR1 WSHSY, CDR2 SAAADI. The CDR3 here is CASSPSTSVSNEQFF. CDR3 sequence (DNA): TGCGCCAGCAGCCCGTCTACTAGCGTTAGCAATGAGCAGTTCTTC.

This clone was detected ten times or more. A much bigger clone sits one base away, suggesting this may be a read error. The sample carries other DNA sequences with the same CDR3. The gene calls are TRBV5-1 and TRBJ2-7; 13 bases match TRBD2. The CDR3 is 16 amino acids. Germline lookup yields CDR1 SGHRS and CDR2 YFSETQ. The CDR3 spells CASSFTRLAGGYEQYF. As DNA, the CDR3 is TGCGCCAGCAGCTTCACCCGACTAGCGGGAGGATACGAGCAGTACTTT.

This clone has ten or more counts. V is TRBV2 and J is TRBJ2-3, with 10 bases fitting TRBD2. This CDR3 is built from 17 residues. After removal of 6 bases from V and 4 bases from J, the junction contained 13 bases not matched to a gene. Germline V gene lookup returns CDR1 SNHLY and CDR2 FYNNEI. CDR3 amino acids: CASSGRRASGSPDTQYF. CDR3 coding DNA: TGTGCCAGCAGCGGTAGGAGGGCTAGCGGGAGTCCAGATACGCAGTATTTT. Full variable domain (rest looked up from reference TRBV2 and TRBJ2-3): EPEVTQTPSHQVTQMGQEVILRCVPISNHLYFYWYRQILGQKVEFLVSFYNNEISEKSEIFDDQFSVERPDGSNFTLKIRSTKLEDSAMYFCASSGRRASGSPDTQYFGPGTRLTVL.

This clone was detected ten times or more. The chain combines TRBV19 with TRBJ2-5; 8 bases match TRBD2. The J segment lost 0 bases and the V segment lost 1 base, leaving 4 bases of the junction unmatched. Germline V gene sequence: CDR1 LNHDA, CDR2 SQIVND (reference sequence). The CDR3 extends over 16 amino acids. CDR3 residues: CASSIGGSGNQETQYF. CDR3 in DNA: TGTGCCAGTAGTATAGGGGGTAGCGGGAACCAAGAGACCCAGTACTTC. Using reference TRBV19 and TRBJ2-5 for the parts outside the CDR3, the full variable domain is DGGITQSPKYLFRKEGQNVTLSCEQNLNHDAMYWYRQDPGQGLRLIYYSQIVNDFQKGDIAEGYSVSREKKESFPLTVTSAQKNPTAFYLCASSIGGSGNQETQYFGPGTRLLVL.

This clone was counted between two and nine times. V and J are TRBV7-2 and TRBJ2-7; 14 bases line up with TRBD2. Germline CDR1 SGHTA, CDR2 FQGNSA. CDR3 length equals 17 residues. J lost 4 bases, V lost 3 bases, and 8 bases had no gene match. CDR3 sequence (DNA): TGTGCCAGCAGCTTCAGCCCCGGGACTAGCGGGAGATACGAGCAGTACTTC. This sequence encodes CASSFSPGTSGRYEQYF.